The next 27 T cell receptor beta chains were all read from a single sample in a study of beta chain features in type 1 diabetes. Study-wide results and caveats: There was a moderate but significant shortening of TCRB CDR3s in all four CD4+ subsets of Type 1 diabetes patients.

The antigens for these receptors are not known. Expressed TCRB transcripts got sequenced, as all isolated RNA was reverse transcribed. Clones were read by immunoSEQ multiplex PCR, and TCRdb kept only the in-frame ones, dropping some. Of 300,000 to 350,000 clones in the sample, less than 15% were seen once. Source material: naive CD4+ T cells from blood. These receptors were obtained from a woman aged 18-29 years with type 1 diabetes.

This clone appeared a few times. The rearrangement joins TRBV7-9 to TRBJ2-1, with 11 bases fitting TRBD2. V gave up 7 bases and J gave up 7 bases; unmatched junction bases: 6. This CDR3 contains 14 residues. Germline lookup yields CDR1 SEHNR and CDR2 FQNEAQ (reference sequence). The CDR3 bases are TGTGCCAGCACGGTCCGGACTAGCGGGAATGAGCAGTTCTTC. Its translation: CASTVRTSGNEQFF.

This clone was detected only a few times. The chain is built from TRBV7-9 and TRBJ1-2, with D perhaps matching TRBD1 (6 bases). The germline V gene encodes CDR1 SEHNR and CDR2 FQNEAQ (reference sequence). Trimming stripped 5 bases from V and 7 bases from J, with 17 bases between. The CDR3 is made up of 14 amino acids. CDR3 in DNA: TGTGCCAGCAGCCCAACCTACAGGGCACCTGGCTACACCTTC. It is translated as CASSPTYRAPGYTF.

This clone was recorded a few times. V is TRBV29-1 and J is TRBJ2-7, with 12 bases identical to TRBD2. The CDR3 runs 14 residues. Germline values: CDR1 SQVTM, CDR2 ANQGSEA. V lost 4 bases to trimming and J lost 6 bases; unmatched junction nucleotides: 7. Written as DNA, the CDR3 is TGCAGCGTTGTTAGGACTAGCGGGATTGGCGAGCAGTACTTC. Translating gives CSVVRTSGIGEQYF.

CDR3 residues: CASRGETGLSYNEQFF. The CDR3 nucleotides read TGTGCCAGCAGGGGGGAGACAGGGCTCTCCTACAATGAGCAGTTCTTC. This chain uses TRBV25-1 with TRBJ2-1, with 7 bases aligning to TRBD1. The V gene's germline CDR1 is MGHDK and CDR2 SYGVNS. The CDR3 has 16 residues. With V trimmed by 6 bases and J by 0 bases, 8 bases remained unmatched.

This clone has only a few counts. The chain combines TRBV11-3 with TRBJ2-1; 8 bases line up with TRBD2. J lost 3 bases, V lost 7 bases, and 8 bases had no gene match. There are 15 residues in the CDR3. Germline CDR1 reads SGHNT; CDR2 reads YENEEA. The CDR3 sequence is CASTYSGGIYNEQFF. In DNA, the CDR3 is TGTGCCAGCACCTATTCGGGAGGGATCTACAATGAGCAGTTCTTC.

This clone was seen more than once but under ten times. V gene TRBV30 combines with J gene TRBJ1-2, with 7 bases fitting TRBD1. Trimming removed 0 bases from V and 3 bases from J; junction bases left unmatched: 7. The CDR3 runs 15 residues. Per germline, CDR1 GTSNPN and CDR2 SVGIG (reference sequence). In DNA form, the CDR3 reads TGTGCCTGGAGTGTACCGGGACAGATATACTATGGCTACACCTTC. This gives the protein CAWSVPGQIYYGYTF.

This clone was counted between two and nine times. The J gene is TRBJ1-1, the V gene TRBV5-1; D may be TRBD1 (6 bases). CDR1 is SGHRS, CDR2 YFSETQ, per germline. There are 17 residues in the CDR3. Trimming stripped 0 bases from V and 1 base from J, with 16 bases between. CDR3 DNA sequence: TGCGCCAGCAGCTTGGGGCTTGGGGGGGCCTCGAACACTGAAGCTTTCTTT. Protein product: CASSLGLGGASNTEAFF.

This clone turned up a few times. V is TRBV4-2 and J is TRBJ2-2; the match to TRBD2 covers 11 bases. The CDR3 has 16 residues. The ends lost 6 bases at V and 4 bases at J; junction bases unmatched: 7. The germline CDR1 and CDR2 sequences are LGHNA and YNFKEQ. The CDR3 is CASRPGLAVRTGELFF. CDR3 DNA: TGTGCCAGCAGACCGGGACTAGCGGTACGCACCGGGGAGCTGTTTTTT.

In its sample, this clone was seen a few times. The chain links TRBV28 to TRBJ2-3; 7 bases align to TRBD2. Per germline, CDR1 MDHEN and CDR2 SYDVKM. The CDR3 is 15 amino acids. J was trimmed by 3 bases and V by 3 bases; bases with no gene match: 6. The CDR3 is CASSFASGKTDTQYF. In nucleotides, the CDR3 is TGTGCCAGCAGTTTTGCCAGCGGGAAAACAGATACGCAGTATTTT.

This clone was seen a handful of times. The V and J genes are TRBV28 and TRBJ2-7, with TRBD1 identical over 9 bases. The CDR3 extends over 13 amino acids. Losses at the gene ends were 5 bases for V and 6 bases for J; bases not matched to a gene: 5. Germline CDR1 reads MDHEN; CDR2 reads SYDVKM. Written as DNA, the CDR3 is TGTGCCAGCAGTACAGGGACAGGGTCCGAGCAGTACTTC. Protein sequence: CASSTGTGSEQYF. Using reference TRBV28 and TRBJ2-7 for the parts outside the CDR3, the full variable domain is DVKVTQSSRYLVKRTGEKVFLECVQDMDHENMFWYRQDPGLGLRLIYFSYDVKMKEKGDIPEGYSVSREKKERFSLILESASTNQTSMYLCASSTGTGSEQYFGPGTRLTVT.

The rearrangement joins TRBV5-4 to TRBJ2-3, with D possibly TRBD1 on 6 matching bases. The CDR3 consists of 16 residues. Per the germline V gene, CDR1 is SGHNT and CDR2 is YYREEE (reference sequence). V lost 0 bases to trimming and J lost 0 bases, with 11 bases between them. CDR3 in DNA: TGTGCCAGCAGCTTGGTATTGGACAGAAGCACAGATACGCAGTATTTT. Residues: CASSLVLDRSTDTQYF.

The chain links TRBV4-1 to TRBJ2-3; no clear D gene. This CDR3 has 13 amino acids. Looked up from germline, CDR1 is MGHRA and CDR2 is YSYEKL. The V end was cut by 0 bases, the J end by 8 bases, with 9 bases between. CDR3 region: CASSQEGVATQYF. In DNA, the CDR3 is TGCGCCAGCAGCCAAGAAGGAGTCGCTACGCAGTATTTT.

This clone was detected a few times. This chain connects TRBV7-9 to TRBJ2-1, with 8 nucleotides matching TRBD2. The CDR3 totals 16 residues. Germline CDR1 is SEHNR and CDR2 is FQNEAQ (reference sequence). J gave up 0 bases and V 3 bases, and 4 bases lay outside the gene matches. CDR3 loop: CASSLLAGYSYNEQFF. CDR3 coding DNA: TGTGCCAGCAGCTTGTTAGCGGGGTACTCCTACAATGAGCAGTTCTTC.

This clone was counted between two and nine times. The rearrangement uses TRBV28 and TRBJ1-1; D perhaps matches TRBD1 (5 bases). This CDR3 is 13 amino acids long. Germline V gene sequence: CDR1 MDHEN, CDR2 SYDVKM. Trimming removed 5 bases at V and 1 base at J, with 8 bases between. The CDR3 DNA sequence: TGTGCCAGCAGTCCGGACACGAACACTGAAGCTTTCTTT. It yields the protein CASSPDTNTEAFF.

This sequence joins TRBV10-3 and TRBJ2-7; possible D gene TRBD1, 5 bases. CDR1 is ENHRY, CDR2 SYGVKD, per germline. The germline V and J ends were trimmed by 3 bases and 6 bases, with 12 bases remaining between them. The CDR3 is made up of 13 amino acids. CDR3 DNA sequence: TGTGCCATCAGTGATATCTGGCAGGGCGAGCAGTACGTC. Protein: CAISDIWQGEQYV.

Only a few counts were recorded for this clone. Here the CDR3 DNA reads TGTGCCAGCAGCTTGGCCTCCTCTGGGGCCAACGTCCTGACTTTC. Its protein product is CASSLASSGANVLTF. This chain joins TRBV7-8 and TRBJ2-6; no firm D call. The V gene's germline CDR1 is SGHVS and CDR2 FQNEAQ. Trimming left V 3 bases short and J 0 bases short, with 6 bases between. The CDR3 has 15 amino acids.

J is TRBJ2-7 and V is TRBV18; the match to TRBD1 covers 8 bases. Germline V gene data show CDR1 as KGHSH and CDR2 as LQKENI. The ends lost 5 bases at V and 1 base at J; junction bases unmatched: 1. CDR3 length: 13 amino acids. The CDR3: CASSRQGSYEQYV. CDR3 coding DNA: TGTGCCAGCTCAAGACAGGGGTCCTACGAGCAGTACGTC.

With regard to this clone: Other DNA sequences in the same sample also yield this CDR3. The chain recombines TRBV18 with TRBJ2-2; D gene uncertain. The V end was cut by 4 bases, the J end by 5 bases, with 5 bases between. The CDR3 is made up of 12 amino acids. Germline V gives CDR1 KGHSH, CDR2 LQKENI. The CDR3 loop is CASSRETGELFF. The CDR3 DNA reads TGTGCCAGCTCACGTGAGACCGGGGAGCTGTTTTTT.

This chain joins TRBV9 and TRBJ2-3; D ambiguous. Deletions cut 4 bases from V and 0 bases from J, with 6 bases between. Germline lookup yields CDR1 SGDLS and CDR2 YYNGEE. The CDR3 consists of 13 residues. CDR3 bases: TGTGCCAGCAGCCTGACTAGCACAGATACGCAGTATTTT. This encodes CASSLTSTDTQYF.

This clone has only a few counts. The gene calls are TRBV5-4 and TRBJ2-5; TRBD2 is a possible D gene (6 bases). Germline CDR1 SGHNT, CDR2 YYREEE (reference sequence). CDR3 length: 16 amino acids. Trimming left V 0 bases short and J 4 bases short, with 16 bases between. The CDR3 nucleotides are TGTGCCAGCAGCTTGGCTGGAGGGAGGAGTGGAGAGACCCAGTACTTC. Amino acid sequence: CASSLAGGRSGETQYF.

For the CDR3, the DNA is TGTGCCAGCAGCATGGGACTAGCGGGAGCCTTTAAGGAGCTCAATGAGCAGTTCTTC. It codes for CASSMGLAGAFKELNEQFF. The genes are TRBV5-4 and TRBJ2-1; 14 bases fit TRBD2. Germline V gene sequence: CDR1 SGHNT, CDR2 YYREEE (reference sequence). This CDR3 spans 19 amino acids. J was trimmed by 6 bases and V by 4 bases; bases with no gene match: 15.

The table lists this clone with a few counts. The chain combines TRBV29-1 with TRBJ2-5, with 11 bases that match TRBD2. The J segment lost 7 bases and the V segment lost 6 bases, leaving 13 bases of the junction unmatched. CDR1 and CDR2 (germline): SQVTM, ANQGSEA. The CDR3 has 15 amino acids. For the CDR3, the DNA is TGCAGCGTCCACTTAACTAGCGGGAGCCAGGGGACCCAGTACTTC. This translates into CSVHLTSGSQGTQYF. The variable domain in full, with the rest retrieved from reference TRBV29-1 and TRBJ2-5, is SAVISQKPSRDICQRGTSLTIQCQVDSQVTMMFWYRQQPGQSLTLIATANQGSEATYESGFVIDKFPISRPNLTFSTLTVSNMSPEDSSIYLCSVHLTSGSQGTQYFGPGTRLLVL.

This clone was detected only a few times. The gene calls are TRBV7-9 and TRBJ1-1; D might be TRBD1 (5 bases). V was pared by 1 base and J by 1 base, with 13 bases between. The CDR3 consists of 16 residues. CDR1 is SEHNR and CDR2 is FQNEAQ in the germline V gene (reference sequence). CDR3 loop: CASSLGGGGANTEAFF. Written as DNA, the CDR3 is TGTGCCAGCAGCTTAGGCGGGGGAGGGGCGAACACTGAAGCTTTCTTT.

This clone has more than one count but fewer than ten. Other DNA sequences in this specimen translate into the identical CDR3. The V call is TRBV5-1, the J call TRBJ2-1, with D possibly matching TRBD2 (6 bases). Looked up from germline, CDR1 is SGHRS and CDR2 is YFSETQ. V was trimmed by 3 bases and J by 3 bases, leaving 7 bases between them. The CDR3 extends over 13 amino acids. The CDR3 region is CASSSTSYNEQFF. The CDR3 DNA follows: TGCGCCAGCAGCTCGACTAGCTACAATGAGCAGTTCTTC.

The rearrangement joins TRBV5-1 to TRBJ2-5; 10 nucleotides line up with TRBD2. The CDR3 contains 15 residues. The germline V gene has CDR1 SGHRS and CDR2 YFSETQ. Trimming at V came to 2 bases and at J to 2 bases, leaving 3 bases not matched to a gene. In nucleotides, the CDR3 is TGCGCCAGCAGCTTACTAGCGGGAACACAAGAGACCCAGTACTTC. Translation gives CASSLLAGTQETQYF.

There are a few counts of this clone. This chain connects TRBV10-3 to TRBJ2-1; 9 bases match TRBD1. CDR1 and CDR2 from the germline V gene are ENHRY and SYGVKD. This CDR3 is 14 amino acids long. The V and J ends lost 8 bases and 6 bases, in that order; junction bases with no gene match: 8. CDR3 DNA sequence: TGTGCCATCCGTTCGGGACAGGGAATCAATGAGCAGTTCTTC. Amino acids: CAIRSGQGINEQFF.

The J gene is TRBJ2-7, the V gene TRBV5-1; a possible D gene is TRBD1 (5 bases). V shed 1 base and J shed 4 bases, with 15 bases lying between them. The CDR3 contains 15 residues. Per the germline V gene, CDR1 is SGHRS and CDR2 is YFSETQ. The CDR3 here is CASSLMTEDLYEQYV. CDR3 sequence (DNA): TGCGCCAGCAGCTTGATGACAGAGGACCTTTACGAGCAGTACGTC.